These 32 T cell receptor beta chains share one sample of origin, sequenced in a study of beta chain features in type 1 diabetes. Isolated RNA was reverse transcribed in full, so expressed TCRB transcripts were sequenced. Method: immunoSEQ multiplex PCR; TCRdb's copy keeps in-frame clones and lacks some. Of roughly 240,000 clones listed, over 65% are singletons. The sequencing input was naive CD4+ T cells from blood. All receptors derive from a man aged 25 to 40 in good health.

The chain joins TRBV5-1 to TRBJ2-4; D gene unclear. Germline CDR1 reads SGHRS; CDR2 reads YFSETQ. CDR3 length: 14 residues. The V and J ends lost 4 bases and 1 base respectively, with 9 bases between them. Here the CDR3 reads CASSPINAKNIQYF. Here the CDR3 DNA reads TGCGCCAGCAGCCCCATTAACGCCAAAAACATTCAGTACTTC.

The rearrangement uses TRBV7-9 and TRBJ2-3; TRBD1 matches at 10 bases. The CDR3 extends over 15 amino acids. V shed 5 bases, J shed 2 bases, and the junction held 4 bases outside the gene matches. CDR1 is SEHNR, CDR2 FQNEAQ, per germline (reference sequence). The CDR3 bases are TGTGCCAGCAGCGGCGGGACAGGGGTCACAGATACGCAGTATTTT. Amino acid sequence: CASSGGTGVTDTQYF.

This clone was seen a few times. The rearrangement joins TRBV27 to TRBJ2-1, with no clear D. This CDR3 is 11 amino acids long. The V end was cut by 3 bases, the J end by 5 bases, with 2 bases between. Germline-derived CDR1 and CDR2 are MNHEY and SMNVEV (reference sequence). The CDR3 loop is CASSFHNEQFF. DNA of the CDR3: TGTGCCAGCAGTTTCCACAATGAGCAGTTCTTC.

V and J are TRBV9 and TRBJ2-3; no definite D call. Trimming stripped 2 bases from V and 5 bases from J, with 12 bases between. Germline CDR1 reads SGDLS; CDR2 reads YYNGEE. The CDR3 totals 14 residues. The CDR3 is CASSVHVGGDTQYF. The DNA of the CDR3 is TGTGCCAGCAGCGTCCACGTCGGCGGAGATACGCAGTATTTT.

This clone appeared once. The V call is TRBV7-9, the J call TRBJ2-5, with TRBD1 identical over 7 bases. J was trimmed by 1 base and V by 4 bases; bases with no gene match: 6. The CDR3 is 15 amino acids. Germline CDR1 and CDR2: SEHNR and FQNEAQ (reference sequence). CDR3 bases: TGTGCCAGCAGCTACACCGGGACAGTCCAAGAGACCCAGTACTTC. It is translated as CASSYTGTVQETQYF.

The chain joins TRBV29-1 to TRBJ2-3; the match to TRBD2 covers 9 bases. The CDR3 length is 14 residues. The trim removed 4 bases at V and 1 base at J, leaving 3 bases unmatched. Germline V gene sequence: CDR1 SQVTM, CDR2 ANQGSEA. CDR3 in DNA: TGCAGCGTTGTGGCGGGAGGGCGCACAGATACGCAGTATTTT. Encoded protein: CSVVAGGRTDTQYF.

The genes are TRBV15 and TRBJ2-5, with D uncertain. Between the trimmed V and J ends, which lost 0 bases and 0 bases, there was a span of 8 bases. Looked up from germline, CDR1 is LNHNV and CDR2 is YYDKDF (reference sequence). CDR3 length: 15 amino acids. CDR3 residues: CATSRDRAYQETQYF. As DNA, the CDR3 is TGTGCCACCAGCAGAGATCGTGCGTACCAAGAGACCCAGTACTTC.

CDR3 sequence: CASSVEAGAEQYF. The CDR3 nucleotides are TGTGCCAGCAGCGTAGAGGCAGGGGCCGAGCAGTACTTC. The chain recombines TRBV9 with TRBJ2-7, with D possibly being TRBD1 (6 bases). The germline CDR1 and CDR2 sequences are SGDLS and YYNGEE. Deletions cut 0 bases from V and 6 bases from J, with 10 bases between. The CDR3 has 13 amino acids.

This clone came up a few times. The rearrangement links TRBV30 to TRBJ1-2, with 8 nucleotides matching TRBD1. Per germline, CDR1 GTSNPN and CDR2 SVGIG (reference sequence). The CDR3 is made up of 13 amino acids. V lost 1 base, J lost 7 bases, and 5 bases stayed unmatched. The DNA for the CDR3 is TGTGCCTGGAGTGGGACAGGGCCGGGTGGCTACACCTTC. It encodes CAWSGTGPGGYTF.

This clone was seen a handful of times. The chain combines TRBV30 with TRBJ2-7, with TRBD1 matching over 9 bases. V shed 2 bases, J shed 5 bases, and the junction held 7 bases outside the gene matches. The CDR3 length is 14 residues. Germline assignment: CDR1 GTSNPN and CDR2 SVGIG (reference sequence). This chain's CDR3 is CAWSPLDRGDEQYF. DNA of the CDR3: TGTGCCTGGAGTCCCTTAGACAGGGGGGACGAGCAGTACTTC.

V usage is TRBV28 and J usage is TRBJ2-3; no clear D gene. CDR1 and CDR2 (germline): MDHEN, SYDVKM. V shed 7 bases and J shed 6 bases, with 11 bases lying between them. The CDR3 sequence is 12 residues long. The CDR3 region has the DNA TGTGCCAGCAACCTCCTGAGGGATACGCAGTATTTT. It yields the protein CASNLLRDTQYF.

The chain is built from TRBV7-2 and TRBJ2-7; D might be TRBD2 (5 bases). Trimming took 1 base from V and 12 from J, leaving 13 bases between them. CDR1 is SGHTA, CDR2 FQGNSA, per germline. The CDR3 contains 12 residues. CDR3 nucleotide sequence: TGTGCCAGCAGCTTAGATCTAGCCCCGCTGTACTTC. It codes for CASSLDLAPLYF.

The gene calls are TRBV29-1 and TRBJ2-1, with D perhaps matching TRBD1 (6 bases). CDR3 length equals 13 residues. V gave up 4 bases and J gave up 8 bases, with 15 bases separating them. Germline V gene sequence: CDR1 SQVTM, CDR2 ANQGSEA. The CDR3 reads CSVARRDNDEQFF. The DNA for the CDR3 is TGCAGCGTTGCCCGTAGGGACAATGATGAGCAGTTCTTC.

For this clone: At the DNA level, this CDR3 is encoded by other sequences in the same sample as well. The chain has TRBV7-2 and TRBJ2-7, with unresolved D. Trimming removed 1 base from V and 3 bases from J, with 4 bases in between. Per the germline V gene, CDR1 is SGHTA and CDR2 is FQGNSA. This CDR3 is built from 12 residues. The CDR3 region has the DNA TGTGCCAGCAGCTTAGTCGGCTACGAGCAGTACTTC. This gives the protein CASSLVGYEQYF.

The chain joins TRBV18 to TRBJ2-5, with D perhaps matching TRBD2 (6 bases). Germline V CDR1 and CDR2: KGHSH, LQKENI. The CDR3 extends over 16 amino acids. With 3 bases removed from V and 1 base from J, the gap between germline ends came to 15 bases. CDR3 sequence: CASSPGAGIIQETQYF. The CDR3 DNA reads as TGTGCCAGCTCACCTGGGGCGGGAATAATCCAAGAGACCCAGTACTTC.

The CDR3 loop reads CASSVEGRSADTQYF. CDR3 DNA sequence: TGTGCCAGCAGCGTAGAGGGTCGGTCAGCAGATACGCAGTATTTT. This chain joins TRBV9 and TRBJ2-3; D call uncertain. The germline gives CDR1 SGDLS, CDR2 YYNGEE. The CDR3 sequence is 15 residues long. V shed 0 bases and J shed 4 bases, with 12 bases lying between them.

This clone showed up just a few times. DNA for the CDR3: TGTGCCATCAGGGACAGGGGTAATGAGCAGTTCTTC. The encoded protein is CAIRDRGNEQFF. The chain carries TRBV10-3 and TRBJ2-1, with 9 bases aligning to TRBD1. This CDR3 has 12 residues. V gave up 6 bases and J gave up 7 bases; unmatched junction bases: 1. CDR1 is ENHRY and CDR2 is SYGVKD in the germline V gene.

J is TRBJ2-1 and V is TRBV9; 9 bases match TRBD2. Per germline, CDR1 SGDLS and CDR2 YYNGEE. The V gene end was trimmed by 2 bases and the J gene end by 6 bases; junction bases not matched to a gene: 3. CDR3 size: 14 residues. The DNA of the CDR3 is TGTGCCAGCAGCGTTAGCGGGAGACCCAATGAGCAGTTCTTC. Its protein product is CASSVSGRPNEQFF. Using reference TRBV9 and TRBJ2-1 for the parts outside the CDR3, the full variable domain is DSGVTQTPKHLITATGQRVTLRCSPRSGDLSVYWYQQSLDQGLQFLIQYYNGEERAKGNILERFSAQQFPDLHSELNLSSLELGDSALYFCASSVSGRPNEQFFGPGTRLTVL.

The chain couples TRBV25-1 to TRBJ1-2, with D possibly TRBD1 on 6 matching bases. Germline V gene lookup returns CDR1 MGHDK and CDR2 SYGVNS. The CDR3 loop spans 15 amino acids. The V and J ends lost 1 base and 4 bases respectively, with 13 bases between them. The CDR3 protein is CASSESGGGGYGYTF. In DNA form, the CDR3 reads TGTGCCAGCAGTGAATCGGGAGGGGGAGGCTATGGCTACACCTTC.

The chain carries TRBV7-9 and TRBJ2-5; D unclear. V dropped 3 bases and J dropped 5 bases, with 10 bases sitting between them. Germline loops: CDR1 SEHNR, CDR2 FQNEAQ (reference sequence). The CDR3 spans 13 residues. The CDR3 protein is CASSFSEWETQYF. DNA for the CDR3: TGTGCCAGCAGCTTTTCGGAGTGGGAGACCCAGTACTTC.

J is TRBJ2-1 and V is TRBV19; D remains ambiguous. The germline gives CDR1 LNHDA, CDR2 SQIVND (reference sequence). This CDR3 has 14 residues. The germline V and J ends were trimmed by 3 bases and 8 bases, with 14 bases remaining between them. CDR3 amino acids: CASSILGTPHEQFF. The CDR3 nucleotides are TGTGCCAGTAGTATCCTAGGAACACCCCATGAGCAGTTCTTC.

CDR3 region: CAISGTSGAYEQYF. The DNA for the CDR3 is TGTGCCATCAGTGGGACTAGCGGGGCCTACGAGCAGTACTTC. V is TRBV10-3 and J is TRBJ2-7; the match to TRBD2 covers 12 bases. The CDR3 is 14 amino acids. Germline V gene sequence: CDR1 ENHRY, CDR2 SYGVKD. V shed 4 bases, J shed 2 bases, and the junction held 0 bases outside the gene matches.

V gene TRBV29-1 combines with J gene TRBJ2-7; D gene ambiguous. The CDR3 contains 12 residues. V lost 5 bases and J lost 3, with 11 bases in between. The V gene's germline CDR1 is SQVTM and CDR2 ANQGSEA. This CDR3 is CSVLKRNYEQYF. The CDR3 region has the DNA TGCAGCGTTTTAAAGAGGAACTACGAGCAGTACTTC.

J is TRBJ2-3 and V is TRBV7-9; no definite D call. V lost 4 bases and J lost 2, with 19 bases in between. The CDR3 sequence is 17 residues long. Germline CDR1 reads SEHNR; CDR2 reads FQNEAQ (reference sequence). CDR3 in DNA: TGTGCCAGCAGCTCCTCATTAGGGTCAAGTCCCACAGATACGCAGTATTTT. Protein: CASSSSLGSSPTDTQYF.

In DNA form, the CDR3 reads TGTGCCAGCAATCCATACAGGGACGAAAAACTGTTTTTT. Its protein product is CASNPYRDEKLFF. The rearrangement joins TRBV27 to TRBJ1-4; possible D gene TRBD1, 6 bases. V lost 7 bases to trimming and J lost 8 bases, with 14 bases between them. Germline V gene lookup returns CDR1 MNHEY and CDR2 SMNVEV (reference sequence). This CDR3 contains 13 residues.

This clone occurred a few times. This CDR3 is also generated by other DNA sequences in the sample. In DNA, the CDR3 is TGCAGTGCGGGGACAGATACGCAGTATTTT. Encoded protein: CSAGTDTQYF. The chain combines TRBV20-1 with TRBJ2-3; D is unresolved. Germline CDR1 reads DFQATT; CDR2 reads SNEGSKA (reference sequence). The CDR3 is 10 residues long. Trimming cost V 6 bases and J 3 bases, with 4 bases left between them.

The CDR3 nucleotides read TGTGCCACCAGCAGAGCGGAGGTTTACGAGCAGTACTTC. Translated, it gives CATSRAEVYEQYF. The V call is TRBV15, the J call TRBJ2-7; D is possibly TRBD2 (5 bases). The germline V gene has CDR1 LNHNV and CDR2 YYDKDF (reference sequence). The CDR3 loop spans 13 amino acids. V lost 1 base, J lost 4 bases, and 8 bases lay in between.

The table lists this clone with a few counts. The J gene is TRBJ2-5, the V gene TRBV20-1; D is ambiguous. Trimming took off 5 bases at V and 3 bases at J, with 4 bases between the two ends. In germline, CDR1 is DFQATT, CDR2 SNEGSKA (reference sequence). CDR3 length: 10 amino acids. CDR3 loop: CSAYKETQYF. The CDR3 DNA is TGCAGTGCTTATAAAGAGACCCAGTACTTC.

The V gene is TRBV5-1, the J gene TRBJ2-7; D could derive from TRBD1 or TRBD2 (5 bases each). This CDR3 is built from 17 residues. Germline V lookup: CDR1 SGHRS, CDR2 YFSETQ. Trimming pared 4 bases from V and 0 bases from J, leaving 20 bases between. CDR3 sequence reads: CASSATPGRLSSYEQYF. The DNA of the CDR3 is TGCGCCAGCAGCGCAACGCCGGGACGATTAAGCTCCTACGAGCAGTACTTC.

The table lists this clone with a few counts. The chain recombines TRBV30 with TRBJ2-1; D remains ambiguous. The CDR3 sequence is 15 residues long. Deletions cut 3 bases from V and 3 bases from J, with 15 bases between. Germline V gene data show CDR1 as GTSNPN and CDR2 as SVGIG (reference sequence). The CDR3 spells CAWSVSRRGYNEQFF. The CDR3 DNA sequence: TGTGCCTGGAGCGTCTCTAGGAGAGGCTACAATGAGCAGTTCTTC.

This clone was seen only once. V is TRBV15 and J is TRBJ2-5; TRBD1 is a possible D gene (5 bases). CDR3 size: 14 residues. V was pared by 3 bases and J by 2 bases, with 10 bases between. Germline CDR1 reads LNHNV; CDR2 reads YYDKDF (reference sequence). This CDR3 is CATSRRQPQETQYF. CDR3 DNA sequence: TGTGCCACCAGCAGGAGACAGCCGCAAGAGACCCAGTACTTC. Combining the CDR3 with reference TRBV15 and TRBJ2-5 gives the whole variable domain DAMVIQNPRYQVTQFGKPVTLSCSQTLNHNVMYWYQQKSSQAPKLLFHYYDKDFNNEADTPDNFQSRRPNTSFCFLDIRSPGLGDTAMYLCATSRRQPQETQYFGPGTRLLVL.

This chain uses TRBV7-2 with TRBJ1-1; a weak D match, TRBD1 (5 bases). The length of the CDR3 is 15 residues. Germline assignment: CDR1 SGHTA and CDR2 FQGNSA. Trimming cost V 1 base and J 3 bases, with 12 bases left between them. CDR3 bases: TGTGCCAGCAGCTTAGTTGGGCCAGGGTACACTGAAGCTTTCTTT. Residues: CASSLVGPGYTEAFF.